Reported below is one TCR beta chain. The antigen remains unidentified. The same CDR3 also results from other DNA sequences found in this sample. This specimen comes from a study of ipilimumab plus nivolumab after autologous stem cell transplantation. Study-wide results and caveats: Authors suggest TCR repertoire, Treg phenotype and gut microbiota support further study.

Patients got ipilimumab 1 mg/kg beginning 14 to 28 days post-transplant. The V and J ends lost 0 bases and 0 bases respectively, with 6 bases between them. The CDR3 totals 14 residues. Germline CDR1 reads MNHEY; CDR2 reads SVGAGI. Data came from immunoSEQ multiplex PCR; TCRdb stores just in-frame clones and leaves some out. In the table there are about 40,000 clones, more than 85% of which are singletons. J is TRBJ2-7 and V is TRBV6-5; weak D call: TRBD2 (5 bases). This TCR derives from a male donor with multiple myeloma. The sample consisted of PBMCs, taken in a trial of ipilimumab plus nivolumab as post-transplant consolidation. CDR3 residues: CASSYSRDSYEQYF. CDR3 nucleotide sequence: TGTGCCAGCAGTTACTCCCGGGACTCCTACGAGCAGTACTTC.